The rows below give T cell receptor beta chains drawn from one sample of a study of T cells in Graves' hyperthyroidism and ophthalmopathy. TCRdb ran MiXCR on the multiplex PCR reads and lists one entry per CDR3 protein. The sample contains 550,000 to 700,000 distinct CDR3 sequences, around 46% of which appear only once. The sequencing sample was made of peripheral blood or thyroid tissue (not recorded which). These TCRs come from an adult woman with Graves' disease, either hyperthyroidism or ophthalmopathy (not recorded which). CDR3s include the opening cysteine and the closing phenylalanine or tryptophan. Each record gives: CDR3 DNA, CDR3 protein, V gene, D gene, clone size, J gene. D genes are given only for firm matches. The listing skips clone size in some rows; elsewhere it reads once, few, many or a size class.

TGTGCCAGCAGTGCTAGACAAGTCGGCTACGAGCAGTACTTC CASSARQVGYEQYF TRBV7-9 - - TRBJ2-7
TGTGCCAGCAGTGAATTCGGTGGTTGGAACGAGCAGTACTTC CASSEFGGWNEQYF TRBV25-1 - few TRBJ2-7
TGTGCCAGCAGCGTAGACCCCACGGGGGAGCTGTTTTTT CASSVDPTGELFF TRBV9 - once TRBJ2-2
TGTGCCATCAGTGGTTATAGCGGGACGTACGAGCAGTACTTC CAISGYSGTYEQYF TRBV10-3 TRBD2 many TRBJ2-7
TGTGCCAGCAGCGCTCAGGGGTTCAATCAGCCCCAGCATTTT CASSAQGFNQPQHF TRBV15 - - TRBJ1-5
TGTGCCAGCAGGCCAGGGACCCCTTACCGGGAAGAGACCCAGTACTTC CASRPGTPYREETQYF TRBV2 - - TRBJ2-5
TGCAGTGCCCAAGTCTCGACTAGCGGGAGTTCCTACGAGCAGTACTTC CSAQVSTSGSSYEQYF TRBV20-1 TRBD2 - TRBJ2-7
TGCAGTGCTAGAGACCGACAGGAACTCGGCAGAGCCCAGCATTTT CSARDRQELGRAQHF TRBV20-1 - many TRBJ1-5
TGCAGTGCTAGTGTTTCCCCGGGAACGGACACTGAAGCTTTCTTT CSASVSPGTDTEAFF TRBV20-1 - few TRBJ1-1
TGTGCCACCAGTGCTTCCTTGGGCCGGGGAGCGATGGAAGGCTACACCTTC CATSASLGRGAMEGYTF TRBV24-1 - - TRBJ1-2
TGTGCCAGCAGCGAGACAGGGGGGAATTCCTACGAGCAGTACTTC CASSETGGNSYEQYF TRBV5-5 TRBD1 - TRBJ2-7
TGTGCCAGCAGCTTGACTAGCGGGAGTGGTATCGGGGAGCTGTTTTTT CASSLTSGSGIGELFF TRBV7-3 TRBD2 many TRBJ2-2
TGTGCCAGCAGGGGAGACAGGGCCTGGGGAGGCTACACCTTC CASRGDRAWGGYTF TRBV6-5 TRBD1 many TRBJ1-2
TGTGCCAGCAGCTCGGACAGGTTCACTGAAGCTTTCTTT CASSSDRFTEAFF TRBV7-2 TRBD1 few TRBJ1-1
TGTGCCAGCAGCCTCCCCCCGGAGCTGAACACTGAAGCTTTCTTT CASSLPPELNTEAFF TRBV7-9 - few TRBJ1-1
TGTGCCAGCAGTTTGGCAGGGATACTTGGGGCCAACGTCCTGACTTTC CASSLAGILGANVLTF TRBV27 - many TRBJ2-6
TGTGCCAGCAGTGCTAATCTAGGAAACACCATATATTTT CASSANLGNTIYF TRBV2 - many TRBJ1-3
TGCGCCAGCAGAGCCGACAGGGGAGGGCTGACTTTCTTT CASRADRGGLTFF TRBV10-1 TRBD1 many TRBJ1-1
TGTGCCAGCAGCTCGGACGGGCCGAACACTGAAGCTTTCTTT CASSSDGPNTEAFF TRBV9 - - TRBJ1-1
TGTGCCAGCAGTGCGCGCCGACAGGGGGCGTGGGGAGAGACCCAGTACTTC CASSARRQGAWGETQYF TRBV25-1 TRBD1 once TRBJ2-5
TGTGCCAGCAGCTCCTACCTGAACACCATATATTTT CASSSYLNTIYF TRBV12-3/TRBV12-4 - - TRBJ1-3
TGCAGTGCTAGAGCAGGATATAGCAATCAGCCCCAGCATTTT CSARAGYSNQPQHF TRBV20-1 - - TRBJ1-5
TGTGCCATCAGGGACCTCAATCAGCCCCAGCATTTT CAIRDLNQPQHF TRBV10-3 - - TRBJ1-5
TGTGCCATCAGTGAGGGGGGGACTAGCGGGTCTGGGGCCAACGTCCTGACTTTC CAISEGGTSGSGANVLTF TRBV10-3 TRBD2 - TRBJ2-6
TGTGCCATCAGTGCTAGTACAGGCTATAATTCACCCCTCCACTTT CAISASTGYNSPLHF TRBV10-3 - - TRBJ1-6
TGTGCCAGCAGCCAGGACAGGGGAATCGGCGGGGAGCTGTTTTTT CASSQDRGIGGELFF TRBV4-2 TRBD1 many TRBJ2-2
TGCGCCAGCAGCCAAGAGACGATTTCTGGGATCAGGTCGGGTTTTACTGAAGCTTTCTTT CASSQETISGIRSGFTEAFF TRBV4-1 - few TRBJ1-1
TGTGCCAGCAGTTTAGCAACAGGGCGGGTGCAAGCTTTCTTT CASSLATGRVQAFF TRBV12-3/TRBV12-4 - - TRBJ1-1
TGTGCCAGCTCACCGGTCCGGGACAGAGGGGCGAACACTGAAGCTTTCTTT CASSPVRDRGANTEAFF TRBV14 TRBD1 - TRBJ1-1
TGTGCCAGCAGCTTAGTGGGTAGGACCGGGGAGCTGTTTTTT CASSLVGRTGELFF TRBV7-2 - many TRBJ2-2
TGTGCCAGCAAGGTCCTTGCGACCGGGGAGCTGTTTTTT CASKVLATGELFF TRBV3-1 - many TRBJ2-2
TGTGCCAGTAGTATGGGGGAGACCCAGTACTTC CASSMGETQYF TRBV19 - many TRBJ2-5
TGTGCCAGATCTTCCGGGACACAGGCAGATGGCTACACCTTC CARSSGTQADGYTF TRBV2 - once TRBJ1-2
TGCGCCAGCAGCCAAGATCTGAAGGGGGCAGCGAACACCGGGGAGCTGTTTTTT CASSQDLKGAANTGELFF TRBV4-1 TRBD1 - TRBJ2-2
TGTGCCAGCAGCTTAGGGTTAGCGGCGCAGTACTTC CASSLGLAAQYF TRBV7-8 - many TRBJ2-7
TGTGCCATCAGTAACCCCCGAGAGGTGGGGACCGGGGAGACCCAGTACTTC CAISNPREVGTGETQYF TRBV10-3 - once TRBJ2-5
TGTGCCAGCAGCGAAACAGGGGGCAGGACTAGCGGGAGATCTGAGACCCAGTACTTC CASSETGGRTSGRSETQYF TRBV7-9 TRBD2 - TRBJ2-5
TGTGCCATCAGTGATCGACAGGCGGAATTCTATGGCTACACCTTC CAISDRQAEFYGYTF TRBV10-3 - - TRBJ1-2
TGTGCCAGCAGCGACAAGACTAGCGGCATTTGGGAGCAGTACTTC CASSDKTSGIWEQYF TRBV6-5 TRBD2 - TRBJ2-7
TGCGCCAGCAGCCAAGCTAGCGGGAGGCTTACCGGGGAGCTGTTTTTT CASSQASGRLTGELFF TRBV4-3 TRBD2 - TRBJ2-2
TGTGCCAGCAGCCGCACAGGAAAATACGAGCAGTACTTC CASSRTGKYEQYF TRBV11-2 - many TRBJ2-7
TGTGCCACCAGTGATCCGTACAACTATGGCTACACCTTC CATSDPYNYGYTF TRBV24-1 - - TRBJ1-2
TGCAGTGCTAGAGATCAACAAGAGACCCAGTACTTC CSARDQQETQYF TRBV20-1 - once TRBJ2-5
TGTGCCAGTACCCCTACTAGCGGGAGTGGAGAGACCCAGTACTTC CASTPTSGSGETQYF TRBV19 TRBD2 - TRBJ2-5
TGTGCCAGCAGCCTTAGGATACATCTCGGGGAGCTGTTTTTT CASSLRIHLGELFF TRBV3-1 - few TRBJ2-2
TGTGCCAGCAGCTTAGGGGATGCTTTCGGCTACACCTTC CASSLGDAFGYTF TRBV7-9 - - TRBJ1-2
TGTGCCAGTAGTATCCCGGGACAGGGGAACAATGAGCAGTTCTTC CASSIPGQGNNEQFF TRBV19 TRBD1 once TRBJ2-1
TGTGCCAGCAGCACACCGGGACAGCAAGCAGATACGCAGTATTTT CASSTPGQQADTQYF TRBV5-4 TRBD1 - TRBJ2-3
TGTGCCTGGAGTGGCATTGGGGGCTTGAACACTGAAGCTTTCTTT CAWSGIGGLNTEAFF TRBV30 - few TRBJ1-1
TGTGCCAGCAGTTTAGAGGACAGATCTAATCAGCCCCAGCATTTT CASSLEDRSNQPQHF TRBV28 - - TRBJ1-5
TGCAGCGTTCAGGGAGCGGACACTGAAGCTTTCTTT CSVQGADTEAFF TRBV29-1 - - TRBJ1-1
TGTGCCACCAGTTTACCCAGTCAGCCCCAGCATTTT CATSLPSQPQHF TRBV15 - - TRBJ1-5
TGTGCCAGCAGCCCTACCGGGGGACCGTACGAGCAGTACTTC CASSPTGGPYEQYF TRBV7-2 - many TRBJ2-7
TGTGCCAGCAGCCGGACAGGGGGTGATTCACCCCTCCACTTT CASSRTGGDSPLHF TRBV6-5 TRBD1 many TRBJ1-6
TGTGCCAGCAGTCCCCCGGACATTGTGGGGGTTCGGAACAGACCCTACGAGCAGTACTTC CASSPPDIVGVRNRPYEQYF TRBV12-3/TRBV12-4 - - TRBJ2-7
TGTGCCAGCGTGAGTGGCGGGACAGTCAATCAGCCCCAGCATTTT CASVSGGTVNQPQHF TRBV2 TRBD1 - TRBJ1-5
TGTGCCAGCAGCTTAGGGCGGACAGGGACCCAAGAGACCCAGTACTTC CASSLGRTGTQETQYF TRBV7-8 TRBD1 once TRBJ2-5
TGTGCCAGCAGCTTAGGGATAGCGGGAACCTACGAGCAGTACTTC CASSLGIAGTYEQYF TRBV11-2 TRBD2 many TRBJ2-7
TGCAGCGTAGTCGGCAGGGGTGAGACCCAGTACTTC CSVVGRGETQYF TRBV29-1 - - TRBJ2-5